The rows below give T cell receptor beta chains drawn from one sample of a study of regulatory T cells in long-lasting Graves disease. Using its own MiXCR run on the multiplex PCR reads, TCRdb lists one record per CDR3 protein. Among hundreds of thousands of distinct CDR3 sequences listed, approximately 15% were seen once. The same sample was also used in a study of T cells in Graves' hyperthyroidism and ophthalmopathy.

Sequencing was performed on peripheral blood mononuclear cells (PBMCs), taken at new diagnosis, from a patient treated with antithyroid drugs. The receptors come from a woman aged 25 to 45 with Graves disease. CDR3s include the opening cysteine and the closing phenylalanine or tryptophan. The D gene is left open where the match is weak. Clone size is not always given. Where it is, it says once, few, many or a class for expanded clones.

abundance	d_gene	v_gene	j_gene	len	CDR3aa	CDR3nt
-	-	TRBV18	TRBJ1-6	13	CASSPTGRSPLHF	TGTGCCAGCTCACCCACAGGGCGATCACCCCTCCACTTT
-	TRBD1	TRBV28	TRBJ1-1	15	CASSLVRTGGFEAFF	TGTGCCAGCAGTCTTGTGAGGACAGGGGGATTTGAAGCTTTCTTT
many	-	TRBV24-1	TRBJ1-6	14	CATSDSQENSPLHF	TGTGCCACCAGTGATTCCCAGGAGAATTCACCCCTCCACTTT
-	-	TRBV18	TRBJ1-1	16	CASSPLSGRVSAEAFF	TGTGCCAGCTCACCACTCTCAGGGAGAGTTTCGGCTGAAGCTTTCTTT
-	-	TRBV7-3	TRBJ1-2	14	CASSGFKRQDGYTF	TGTGCCAGCAGCGGGTTTAAAAGACAGGACGGCTACACCTTC
many	TRBD1	TRBV2	TRBJ1-2	14	CASRRRGLNYGYTF	TGTGCCAGCAGGCGCAGGGGGCTTAACTATGGCTACACCTTC
many	-	TRBV27	TRBJ1-1	13	CASSFKWGVWAFF	TGTGCCAGCAGTTTTAAGTGGGGGGTTTGGGCTTTCTTT
-	-	TRBV18	TRBJ2-2	12	CASSTRGEELFF	TGTGCCAGCTCGACCCGGGGCGAGGAGCTGTTTTTT
many	-	TRBV11-2	TRBJ2-1	14	CASSLGRARNEQFF	TGTGCCAGCAGCTTAGGGAGGGCCAGAAATGAGCAGTTCTTC
few	-	TRBV24-1	TRBJ2-1	16	CATSDLRLGTYNEQFF	TGTGCCACCAGTGATTTGCGTCTAGGCACCTACAATGAGCAGTTCTTC
few	TRBD1	TRBV28	TRBJ1-6	14	CASSPTGGGSPLHF	TGTGCCAGCAGCCCCACAGGGGGGGGTTCACCCCTCCACTTT
many	-	TRBV6-1	TRBJ2-5	17	CASSKGPPRGGQETQYF	TGTGCCAGCAGCAAGGGACCTCCAAGGGGCGGACAAGAGACCCAGTACTTC
-	-	TRBV7-8	TRBJ1-3	15	CASSRDTFSGNTIYF	TGTGCCAGCAGCCGGGACACCTTCTCTGGAAACACCATATATTTT
many	TRBD1	TRBV7-2	TRBJ2-7	15	CASTPRGTGSYEQYF	TGTGCCAGCACCCCCCGGGGGACAGGCTCCTACGAGCAGTACTTC
few	TRBD2	TRBV10-3	TRBJ2-5	13	CAIRLAGQETQYF	TGTGCCATCAGACTAGCGGGGCAAGAGACCCAGTACTTC
many	-	TRBV28	TRBJ1-5	13	CASSPGSWQPQHF	TGTGCCAGCAGTCCGGGGTCCTGGCAGCCCCAGCATTTT
-	TRBD1	TRBV29-1	TRBJ2-7	15	CSVAMTGGFSYEQYF	TGCAGCGTCGCGATGACAGGGGGTTTCTCCTACGAGCAGTACTTC
many	-	TRBV12-3/TRBV12-4	TRBJ1-3	15	CASRDVLETGNTIYF	TGTGCCAGCAGAGATGTGTTGGAGACTGGAAACACCATATATTTT
few	-	TRBV7-8	TRBJ2-2	13	CASRGIGTGELFF	TGTGCCAGCAGAGGGATCGGCACCGGGGAGCTGTTTTTT
many	TRBD2	TRBV7-2	TRBJ2-7	16	CASSLGRGSSSYEQYF	TGTGCCAGCAGCTTAGGTCGCGGGAGTAGCTCCTACGAGCAGTACTTC
many	-	TRBV7-6	TRBJ1-2	13	CASSSLPGLGYTF	TGTGCCAGCAGCTCCTTGCCCGGGCTCGGCTACACCTTC
few	TRBD2	TRBV15	TRBJ2-1	12	CATSRLPGLQFF	TGTGCCACCAGCAGACTTCCGGGACTACAGTTCTTC
-	-	TRBV7-9	TRBJ1-4	17	CASSLGTRPATNEKLFF	TGTGCCAGCAGCTTAGGGACGCGACCTGCAACTAATGAAAAACTGTTTTTT
few	TRBD2	TRBV6-1	TRBJ2-5	15	CASGGSSGTGETQYF	TGTGCCAGCGGGGGCTCTAGCGGGACGGGAGAGACCCAGTACTTC
many	TRBD1	TRBV28	TRBJ2-6	15	CASCSGGSGANVLTF	TGTGCCAGCTGCTCAGGGGGATCTGGGGCCAACGTCCTGACTTTC
many	-	TRBV28	TRBJ1-4	14	CASSLRQGNEKLFF	TGTGCCAGCAGTTTAAGACAAGGAAATGAAAAACTGTTTTTT
-	-	TRBV6-1	TRBJ2-2	11	CASRSFRELFF	TGTGCCAGCAGGAGTTTTAGGGAGCTGTTTTTT
many	-	TRBV27	TRBJ1-2	14	CASSLTRTSNGYTF	TGTGCCAGCAGTTTAACCCGGACATCCAATGGCTACACCTTC
many	TRBD1	TRBV2	TRBJ2-7	16	CASSEDSGTGYYEQYF	TGTGCCAGCAGTGAAGACTCCGGGACAGGATACTACGAGCAGTACTTC
many	-	TRBV30	TRBJ1-6	12	CAWSEGTSPLHF	TGTGCCTGGAGTGAGGGGACTTCACCCCTCCACTTT
-	-	TRBV20-1	TRBJ1-4	15	CSAPIPGRKNEKLFF	TGCAGTGCTCCTATACCGGGACGGAAGAATGAAAAACTGTTTTTT
-	TRBD1	TRBV7-2	TRBJ2-7	14	CASSTDRASYEQCF	TGTGCCAGCAGCACGGACAGGGCCTCCTACGAGCAGTGCTTC
many	-	TRBV28	TRBJ1-2	16	CASSLIDRTQTYGYTF	TGTGCCAGCAGTTTAATTGACAGGACTCAAACCTATGGCTACACCTTC
many	-	TRBV2	TRBJ2-2	12	CASRRGSGELFF	TGTGCCAGCAGGAGGGGTAGCGGGGAGCTGTTTTTT
few	TRBD1	TRBV5-4	TRBJ1-1	13	CASSLVDRDRPIF	TGTGCCAGCAGCTTGGTGGACAGGGATCGCCCAATATTT
few	TRBD1	TRBV7-8	TRBJ2-2	16	CASSPDRDLGAGELFF	TGTGCCAGCAGCCCGGACAGGGATTTGGGGGCCGGGGAGCTGTTTTTT
few	-	TRBV6-2/TRBV6-3	TRBJ2-2	15	CASRGGPPNTGELFF	TGTGCCAGCCGGGGCGGGCCCCCGAACACCGGGGAGCTGTTTTTT
few	TRBD1	TRBV30	TRBJ2-7	18	CAWSVFGTGTGNSYEQYF	TGTGCCTGGAGTGTATTTGGTACAGGGACAGGGAACTCCTACGAGCAGTACTTC
many	-	TRBV30	TRBJ2-7	14	CAWSVRGFAYEQYF	TGTGCCTGGAGTGTAAGAGGGTTTGCGTACGAGCAGTACTTC
-	-	TRBV29-1	TRBJ1-1	12	CSVEPGSTEAFF	TGCAGCGTTGAGCCGGGGAGCACTGAAGCTTTCTTT
many	TRBD1	TRBV12-3/TRBV12-4	TRBJ1-5	13	CASTQGAQGPQHF	TGTGCCAGCACCCAGGGGGCACAAGGGCCCCAGCATTTT
many	-	TRBV7-9	TRBJ1-1	16	CASSLAKTAVNTEAFF	TGTGCCAGCAGCTTAGCGAAAACAGCAGTGAACACTGAAGCTTTCTTT
-	-	TRBV4-1	TRBJ1-1	15	CASSQVFTANTEAFF	TGCGCCAGCAGCCAAGTTTTCACAGCTAACACTGAAGCTTTCTTT
few	-	TRBV7-8	TRBJ2-4	13	CASSQREGGIQYF	TGTGCCAGCAGCCAGAGGGAGGGGGGGATTCAGTACTTC
-	-	TRBV6-2/TRBV6-3	TRBJ2-5	14	CASTLNLVQETQYF	TGTGCCAGCACCCTCAACTTGGTACAAGAGACCCAGTACTTC
few	-	TRBV5-5	TRBJ2-7	15	CASSHAHSSSYEQYF	TGTGCCAGCAGCCACGCGCACAGTAGCTCCTACGAGCAGTACTTC
-	-	TRBV6-1	TRBJ1-1	13	CASSETDRKEAFF	TGTGCCAGCAGTGAAACGGACAGAAAGGAAGCTTTCTTT
few	TRBD2	TRBV7-2	TRBJ2-1	19	CASSLGNLAVGSSYNEQFF	TGTGCCAGCAGCTTGGGTAACCTAGCGGTAGGGAGCTCCTACAATGAGCAGTTCTTC
-	TRBD1	TRBV7-7	TRBJ2-3	17	CASSLAWTGEGTDTQYF	TGTGCTAGCAGCTTAGCGTGGACAGGGGAAGGCACAGATACGCAGTATTTT
-	-	TRBV30	TRBJ1-6	11	CAWSRTGPLHF	TGTGCCTGGAGTCGTACGGGACCCCTCCACTTT
few	TRBD2	TRBV7-2	TRBJ2-3	13	CASSPEREGTQYF	TGTGCCAGCAGCCCCGAGCGGGAAGGTACGCAGTATTTT
-	-	TRBV19	TRBJ1-4	13	CASGVSGEEKLFF	TGTGCCAGTGGTGTGTCAGGAGAAGAAAAACTGTTTTTT
few	-	TRBV12-3/TRBV12-4	TRBJ1-3	12	CASGNSGNTIYF	TGTGCCAGCGGAAATTCTGGAAACACCATATATTTT
-	-	TRBV19	TRBJ1-2	15	CASSSWTEPNYGYTF	TGTGCCAGTAGTTCGTGGACGGAACCAAACTATGGCTACACCTTC
many	-	TRBV27	TRBJ2-7	14	CASSFGGGRLEQYF	TGTGCCAGCAGTTTCGGTGGGGGGAGACTCGAGCAGTACTTC
many	-	TRBV7-9	TRBJ2-3	14	CASSLGLDGAVKYF	TGTGCCAGCAGCTTAGGCCTTGACGGCGCGGTTAAGTATTTT